This record concerns one T cell receptor beta chain sequence. Antigen specificity is unknown. The data belong to a study of T cell repertoires in cytomegalovirus infection. For the study at large: CMV epitopes in the study were HLA-C-restricted (recently identified) and HLA-B-restricted (well studied). Indications of both CMV infection and matching HLA type were provided by public TCR beta signatures.

Each CDR3 protein gets one entry after TCRdb re-called the reads with MiXCR. The sample shows roughly 730,000 distinct CDR3 sequences, around a third of them seen only once. Study observations and caveats: What dominated the ex vivo response were HLA-C-restricted CMV-specific TCR beta clonotypes. Summed frequency of shared TCR beta families picked out CMV carriers who also had the relevant HLA.

The receptor was isolated from a human donor in good health (CMV status not recorded). Some clones in this sample may be carry-over from other donors' samples. The sequenced sample was cultured PBMCs, obtained from culture after CMV antigen stimulation.

CDR3 residues: CSARSSGGQGLYGYTF. The CDR3 DNA sequence: TGCAGTGCTAGATCGTCGGGGGGGCAGGGGCTCTATGGCTACACCTTC. The chain couples TRBV20-1 to TRBJ1-2, with a weak D call TRBD1 (6 bases). Germline-derived CDR1 and CDR2 are DFQATT and SNEGSKA (reference sequence). This CDR3 contains 16 residues. Trimming took 2 bases from V and 4 from J, leaving 20 bases between them.